This T cell receptor (beta chain) appears in the sequencing data of a study of T cells in Graves' hyperthyroidism and ophthalmopathy. This clonotype was seen only a few times. Its matching antigen is unknown. Study-level findings and limits: The blood repertoire included most of the expanded thyroid clonotypes above 0.001. Ophthalmopathy and stable hyperthyroidism were told apart by a 13 V-J model.

Germline V CDR1 and CDR2: KGHDR, SFDVKD. The CDR3 runs to 15 residues. Trimming at V came to 5 bases and at J to 0 bases, leaving 4 bases not matched to a gene. Amplification of TCR beta CDR3 regions used RNA as the template. The HTBI primer set drove a first-round RT-PCR of the TCR CDR3. One entry per CDR3 protein results from TCRdb running MiXCR on the multiplex PCR reads. This sample carries around 600,000 distinct CDR3 sequences, about 14% of them seen once, and the ten largest clones take about an eighth. Patients affected by ophthalmopathy presented a Clinical Activity Score of at least 3, a NOSPECS grade of at least 4, and disease duration below 3 months. Using approximately 10 ml of fresh peripheral blood, PBMCs were prepared.

Sequenced material: blood. The TCR was taken from a woman aged 45-65 years with Graves' ophthalmopathy. This chain connects TRBV24-1 to TRBJ2-3; 7 bases align to TRBD2. The CDR3 DNA reads as TGTGCCACCAGTGGCAGGGAGGGAAGCACAGATACGCAGTATTTT. This sequence encodes CATSGREGSTDTQYF.